These 27 T cell receptor beta chains originate from one sample sequenced in a study of cytomegalovirus exposure and HLA in healthy donors. TCRdb keeps only in-frame clones here, not all; method: immunoSEQ multiplex PCR. The table records around 70,000 clones, about 93% of them present only once. Sequencing was performed on PBMCs. These receptors all stem from a young man in good health and CMV-seropositive.

In the case of this clone: One end of the junction does not line up with germline, which may come from a read error. CDR3 in DNA: TGCAGCGTTGAAGATATGACTCCCCCTAAATATGGCTACACCTTC. Its translation is CSVEDMTPPKYGYTF. The rearrangement uses TRBV29-1 and TRBJ1-2; no clear D. The CDR3 sequence is 15 residues long. Germline loops: CDR1 SQVTM, CDR2 ANQGSEA.

The V and J genes are TRBV19 and TRBJ2-3, with D perhaps TRBD1 (6 bases). This CDR3 region has 15 residues. V was pared by 5 bases and J by 0 bases, with 12 bases between. Germline assignment: CDR1 LNHDA and CDR2 SQIVND (reference sequence). The CDR3 reads CASSVRDKSTDTQYF. The CDR3 DNA sequence: TGTGCCAGTAGTGTCCGGGACAAGAGCACAGATACGCAGTATTTT. Filled out from reference TRBV19 and TRBJ2-3, the complete variable domain reads DGGITQSPKYLFRKEGQNVTLSCEQNLNHDAMYWYRQDPGQGLRLIYYSQIVNDFQKGDIAEGYSVSREKKESFPLTVTSAQKNPTAFYLCASSVRDKSTDTQYFGPGTRLTVL.

This rearrangement joins TRBV10-2 to TRBJ1-1; 9 positions match TRBD1. In germline, CDR1 is WSHSY, CDR2 SAAADI. Trimming cost V 7 bases and J 1 base; bases outside gene matches: 4. The CDR3 length is 14 residues. The CDR3 sequence: CASMTGGGNTEAFF. As DNA, the CDR3 is TGCGCCAGCATGACAGGGGGAGGGAACACTGAAGCTTTCTTT.

This clone was counted a single time. The gene calls are TRBV28 and TRBJ2-3, with a tentative D call TRBD2 (6 bases). The CDR3 extends over 13 amino acids. V was pared by 7 bases and J by 1 base, with 9 bases between. Germline V gives CDR1 MDHEN, CDR2 SYDVKM. CDR3 coding DNA: TGTGCCAGCAAAGGAGGGGGCACAGATACGCAGTATTTT. Its translation is CASKGGGTDTQYF. Together with reference TRBV28 and TRBJ2-3, the CDR3 gives the full variable domain: DVKVTQSSRYLVKRTGEKVFLECVQDMDHENMFWYRQDPGLGLRLIYFSYDVKMKEKGDIPEGYSVSREKKERFSLILESASTNQTSMYLCASKGGGTDTQYFGPGTRLTVL.

This chain links TRBV28 with TRBJ2-3; 7 nucleotides agree with TRBD2. The germline V gene has CDR1 MDHEN and CDR2 SYDVKM. After removal of 5 bases from V and 5 bases from J, the junction contained 13 bases not matched to a gene. This CDR3 spans 16 amino acids. As DNA, the CDR3 is TGTGCCAGCAGTGCAACTCTAGCGGACCTCAGAGATACGCAGTATTTT. Protein: CASSATLADLRDTQYF.

The rearrangement links TRBV28 to TRBJ2-1, with TRBD1 matching over 9 bases. Germline CDR1 MDHEN, CDR2 SYDVKM. The CDR3 is 15 amino acids. Trimming took 5 bases from V and 7 from J; bases not matched to a gene: 9. In DNA form, the CDR3 reads TGTGCCAGCAGTCCCCGGGACAGGGTAGTAAATGAGCAGTTCTTC. Translation: CASSPRDRVVNEQFF.

The CDR3 region has the DNA TGTGCCAGCAGGCCGGGACAGGGTAACTATGGCTACACCTTC. Encoded protein: CASRPGQGNYGYTF. V usage is TRBV6-1 and J usage is TRBJ1-2, with TRBD1 matching 9 bases. Trimming cost V 6 bases and J 1 base; bases outside gene matches: 3. There are 14 residues in the CDR3. CDR1 and CDR2 (germline): MNHNS, SASEGT.

The chain couples TRBV29-1 to TRBJ2-1, with D perhaps TRBD1 (6 bases). Germline-derived CDR1 and CDR2 are SQVTM and ANQGSEA. V was clipped by 3 bases and J by 9 bases, with 6 bases between them. The CDR3 is 10 residues long. This CDR3 reads CSVEGAEQFF. DNA of the CDR3: TGCAGCGTTGAGGGGGCTGAGCAGTTCTTC.

This chain joins TRBV19 and TRBJ2-7; 12 bases align to TRBD2. With V trimmed by 7 bases and J by 0 bases, 1 base remained unmatched. This CDR3 comprises 14 residues. Germline V CDR1 and CDR2: LNHDA, SQIVND (reference sequence). CDR3 in DNA: TGTGCCAGTAAGACTAGCGGGAGCTCCTACGAGCAGTACTTC. It codes for CASKTSGSSYEQYF.

The rearrangement joins TRBV19 to TRBJ1-2, with D possibly being TRBD1 (6 bases). CDR3 length: 13 amino acids. In germline, CDR1 is LNHDA, CDR2 SQIVND (reference sequence). The V and J ends lost 5 bases and 8 bases respectively, with 15 bases between them. The CDR3 DNA is TGTGCCAGTAGTGTTACAGGGACGGGAGGCTACACCTTC. It codes for CASSVTGTGGYTF.

The chain couples TRBV5-1 to TRBJ2-5, with TRBD2 matching 10 bases. Germline CDR1 and CDR2: SGHRS and YFSETQ. V trimming: 4 bases; J trimming: 5 bases; junction bases outside the gene matches: 5. CDR3 length: 14 residues. The CDR3 loop reads CASSEGLATETQYF. The DNA for the CDR3 is TGCGCCAGCAGCGAGGGACTAGCGACGGAGACCCAGTACTTC.

The rearrangement joins TRBV4-1 to TRBJ2-7; 9 bases agree with TRBD1. From germline, CDR1 is MGHRA and CDR2 YSYEKL. The CDR3 runs 15 residues. The ends lost 6 bases at V and 5 bases at J; junction bases unmatched: 11. The CDR3 DNA follows: TGCGCCAGCAGGTACAGGGGGCGAAACAGCGACGAGCAGTACTTC. Translating gives CASRYRGRNSDEQYF.

The chain uses TRBV5-1 and TRBJ2-2; tentative D call: TRBD1 (6 bases). The CDR3 is made up of 13 amino acids. Trimming removed 4 bases at V and 6 bases at J, with 10 bases between. CDR1 is SGHRS, CDR2 YFSETQ, per germline. CDR3 in amino acids: CASSQGFAGELFF. CDR3 sequence (DNA): TGCGCCAGCAGCCAGGGGTTTGCCGGGGAGCTGTTTTTT.

This chain connects TRBV18 to TRBJ2-3; TRBD2 agrees at 8 bases. This CDR3 is 16 amino acids long. CDR1 and CDR2 from the germline V gene are KGHSH and LQKENI. Losses at the gene ends were 3 bases for V and 1 base for J; bases not matched to a gene: 6. The CDR3 DNA sequence: TGTGCCAGCTCACCGGGATCGGGAGGGCGCACAGATACGCAGTATTTT. Its translation: CASSPGSGGRTDTQYF.

This clone was found once. The rearrangement uses TRBV7-3 and TRBJ2-1; unclear D gene. Between the trimmed V and J ends, which lost 5 bases and 9 bases, there was a span of 17 bases. In germline, CDR1 is SGHTA, CDR2 FQGTGA. This CDR3 has 14 residues. The chain's CDR3 is CASSPTRDMGEQFF. The CDR3 DNA reads as TGTGCCAGCAGCCCCACAAGAGACATGGGTGAGCAGTTCTTC.

The CDR3 region has the DNA TGTGCCAGCAGCGTCGGGCGGGAGCCCGCCGAGCAGTACTTC. Protein sequence: CASSVGREPAEQYF. This chain links TRBV9 with TRBJ2-7, with 7 nucleotides matching TRBD2. J lost 6 bases, V lost 2 bases, and 8 bases had no gene match. Germline V CDR1 and CDR2: SGDLS, YYNGEE. CDR3 length: 14 amino acids.

V is TRBV28 and J is TRBJ1-5; 9 bases match TRBD1. There are 17 residues in the CDR3. V was pared by 1 base and J by 3 bases, with 7 bases of the junction left unmatched. The germline gives CDR1 MDHEN, CDR2 SYDVKM. The CDR3 protein is CASSLFGRDRANQPQHF. The CDR3 DNA reads TGTGCCAGCAGTTTATTCGGCCGGGACAGGGCCAATCAGCCCCAGCATTTT. Based on the CDR3 plus reference TRBV28 and TRBJ1-5, the full variable domain is DVKVTQSSRYLVKRTGEKVFLECVQDMDHENMFWYRQDPGLGLRLIYFSYDVKMKEKGDIPEGYSVSREKKERFSLILESASTNQTSMYLCASSLFGRDRANQPQHFGDGTRLSIL.

V is TRBV19 and J is TRBJ2-3, with 8 bases lining up with TRBD1. V trimming: 8 bases; J trimming: 2 bases; junction bases outside the gene matches: 6. The CDR3 runs 14 residues. The germline gives CDR1 LNHDA, CDR2 SQIVND (reference sequence). DNA of the CDR3: TGTGCCAGTGCGACAGGGGACGACACAGATACGCAGTATTTT. It translates to CASATGDDTDTQYF.

This clone was found once. J is TRBJ2-2 and V is TRBV28; TRBD1 is a possible D gene (5 bases). The CDR3 extends over 15 amino acids. Germline assignment: CDR1 MDHEN and CDR2 SYDVKM. V was trimmed by 2 bases and J by 4 bases, leaving 11 bases between them. CDR3 nucleotide sequence: TGTGCCAGCAGTTTAGGGGCAGGTCCCACCGGGGAGCTGTTTTTT. Residues: CASSLGAGPTGELFF.

The gene calls are TRBV25-1 and TRBJ2-3; 8 bases fit TRBD2. CDR1 is MGHDK and CDR2 is SYGVNS in the germline V gene. This CDR3 region has 15 residues. J was trimmed by 0 bases and V by 7 bases; bases with no gene match: 6. In DNA, the CDR3 is TGTGCCAGCATTCGTAGCGGGGAAAGCACAGATACGCAGTATTTT. The encoded protein is CASIRSGESTDTQYF.

This chain links TRBV19 with TRBJ2-7, with 8 positions matching TRBD2. CDR3 size: 16 residues. Germline CDR1 is LNHDA and CDR2 is SQIVND (reference sequence). V lost 5 bases, J lost 4 bases, and 13 bases stayed unmatched. The CDR3 bases are TGTGCCAGTAGTCCTGAGGGTGATCGGGAGGGGTACGAGCAGTACTTC. Translating it yields CASSPEGDREGYEQYF.

This chain links TRBV6-5 with TRBJ2-2; 8 nucleotides line up with TRBD2. Germline V gene sequence: CDR1 MNHEY, CDR2 SVGAGI. The ends lost 6 bases at V and 5 bases at J; junction bases unmatched: 5. This CDR3 contains 14 residues. The CDR3 sequence: CASRLTSGTGELFF. For the CDR3, the DNA is TGTGCCAGCAGACTTACTAGCGGAACCGGGGAGCTGTTTTTT.

The chain couples TRBV19 to TRBJ2-2, with 9 bases fitting TRBD1. This CDR3 has 15 amino acids. The V segment lost 9 bases and the J segment 5 bases; nucleotides outside the gene matches: 10. Per germline, CDR1 LNHDA and CDR2 SQIVND (reference sequence). The CDR3 protein is CARPTGGVKTGELFF. DNA of the CDR3: TGTGCCAGGCCTACAGGGGGCGTTAAAACCGGGGAGCTGTTTTTT. The variable domain in full, completed from reference TRBV19 and TRBJ2-2, reads DGGITQSPKYLFRKEGQNVTLSCEQNLNHDAMYWYRQDPGQGLRLIYYSQIVNDFQKGDIAEGYSVSREKKESFPLTVTSAQKNPTAFYLCARPTGGVKTGELFFGEGSRLTVL.

V usage is TRBV7-9 and J usage is TRBJ2-1; 7 bases align to TRBD2. CDR3 length: 14 amino acids. Trimming cost V 1 base and J 7 bases; bases outside gene matches: 4. Looked up from germline, CDR1 is SEHNR and CDR2 is FQNEAQ (reference sequence). The DNA of the CDR3 is TGTGCCAGCAGCTTAGGGGCTAGCGGAAATGAGCAGTTCTTC. Translated, it gives CASSLGASGNEQFF.

The V gene is TRBV11-3, the J gene TRBJ2-6; 8 positions agree with TRBD1. V trimming: 0 bases; J trimming: 0 bases; junction bases outside the gene matches: 7. The germline CDR1 and CDR2 sequences are SGHNT and YENEEA. This CDR3 has 19 amino acids. The CDR3 protein is CASSLDPGQGISGANVLTF. The CDR3 bases are TGTGCCAGCAGCTTAGATCCAGGACAGGGAATCTCTGGGGCCAACGTCCTGACTTTC.

CDR3 in amino acids: CAWRRGAGADTEAFF. CDR3 coding DNA: TGTGCCTGGCGGCGGGGGGCGGGGGCGGACACTGAAGCTTTCTTT. The chain uses TRBV30 and TRBJ1-1; possibly TRBD1 for D (6 bases). Trimming left V 5 bases short and J 3 bases short, with 19 bases between. The CDR3 sequence is 15 residues long. Germline V gene lookup returns CDR1 GTSNPN and CDR2 SVGIG (reference sequence). The variable domain in full, completed from reference TRBV30 and TRBJ1-1, reads SQTIHQWPATLVQPVGSPLSLECTVEGTSNPNLYWYRQAAGRGLQLLFYSVGIGQISSEVPQNLSASRPQDRQFILSSKKLLLSDSGFYLCAWRRGAGADTEAFFGQGTRLTVV.

This clone occurred once. This rearrangement joins TRBV5-1 to TRBJ2-2; 7 bases fit TRBD1. This CDR3 has 14 amino acids. CDR1 and CDR2 from the germline V gene are SGHRS and YFSETQ. Trimming took 6 bases from V and 3 from J; bases not matched to a gene: 5. DNA of the CDR3: TGCGCCAGCACCACAGGGGTCGACACCGGGGAGCTGTTTTTT. Its protein product is CASTTGVDTGELFF.